The 15 T cell receptor beta chains below all came from one sample that was sequenced in a study of cytomegalovirus exposure and HLA in healthy donors (dated by TCRdb to the late 2010s). Library construction relied on the immunoSEQ multiplex PCR assay. For the multiplex PCR, a mixture combining 60 forward primers for TCR Vbeta segments and 13 reverse primers for TCR Jbeta segments was used. This immuneACCESS table, as held by TCRdb, lists in-frame sequences with V and J called but not all clones. Of the missing ones, under half trace to an unresolved V gene in checked studies; the others have no known cause. The sample profile shows 100,000 to 150,000 clones; less than 85% of them were found once. Clones ranked in the top ten supply around 1.3% of the sample. The sequenced material came from PBMCs. Every receptor here comes from a female donor in good health and CMV-seronegative.

The genes are TRBV10-2 and TRBJ2-3; maybe TRBD2 (5 bases). The CDR3 covers 17 residues. Germline assignment: CDR1 WSHSY and CDR2 SAAADI. The ends were cut back, 3 bases at V and 0 bases at J, with 16 bases in the middle. The CDR3 loop is CASSDHRDAKSTDTQYF. The CDR3 bases are TGCGCCAGCAGTGACCACCGGGATGCAAAGAGCACAGATACGCAGTATTTT.

Regarding this clone: Other DNA sequences of this sample code for an identical CDR3. V usage is TRBV5-6 and J usage is TRBJ2-3; no clear D gene. The V gene's germline CDR1 is SGHDT and CDR2 YYEEEE. The CDR3 has 16 residues. The ends were cut back, 5 bases at V and 3 bases at J, with 19 bases in the middle. CDR3 bases: TGTGCCAGCAGGTCCGGGTTCTTAGCACGTACAGATACGCAGTATTTT. It is translated as CASRSGFLARTDTQYF.

A few counts support this clone. The J gene is TRBJ1-1, the V gene TRBV30, with a tentative D call TRBD1 (5 bases). V was shortened by 3 bases and J by 9 bases, with 17 bases between the two germline ends. The CDR3 contains 13 residues. Germline V CDR1 and CDR2: GTSNPN, SVGIG (reference sequence). The CDR3 sequence is CAWRPGGARKAFF. CDR3 nucleotides: TGTGCCTGGAGGCCGGGCGGGGCGCGTAAAGCTTTCTTT.

The V call is TRBV28, the J call TRBJ1-6; tentatively, D is TRBD1 (6 bases). Per germline, CDR1 MDHEN and CDR2 SYDVKM. V was pared by 2 bases and J by 14 bases, with 13 bases between. The length of the CDR3 is 13 residues. The DNA of the CDR3 is TGTGCCAGCAGTTTAACAGGGCGCACTTCCCTCCACTTT. Its protein product is CASSLTGRTSLHF.

The V gene is TRBV18, the J gene TRBJ1-1, with D perhaps TRBD1 (6 bases). The V end lost 6 bases, the J end lost 11 bases, and 19 bases lay between the germline ends. Per germline, CDR1 KGHSH and CDR2 LQKENI. The CDR3 covers 13 residues. CDR3 protein: CASSPATGDLAFF. As DNA, the CDR3 is TGTGCCAGCTCCCCCGCGACAGGAGATTTGGCTTTCTTT.

This chain connects TRBV5-1 to TRBJ1-5, with 9 bases fitting TRBD1. The CDR3 covers 15 residues. The V gene's germline CDR1 is SGHRS and CDR2 YFSETQ. V lost 4 bases to trimming and J lost 1 base; unmatched junction nucleotides: 3. The CDR3 DNA reads TGCGCCAGCAGCCGACAGGGGGGAAGCAATCAGCCCCAGCATTTT. Its translation is CASSRQGGSNQPQHF.

The CDR3 DNA sequence: TGTGCTAGTGGTTTGGTCGGGGGCGAGCAGTACTTC. It yields the protein CASGLVGGEQYF. This rearrangement joins TRBV12-5 to TRBJ2-7; TRBD2 might be the D (6 bases). V was shortened by 0 bases and J by 6 bases, with 6 bases between the two germline ends. This CDR3 has 12 residues. Looked up from germline, CDR1 is LGHNT and CDR2 is FRNRAP.

The CDR3, as DNA: TGTGCCAGCAGCCAGGACAGCCGCTATGGCTACACCTTC. Translation: CASSQDSRYGYTF. The chain links TRBV6-5 to TRBJ1-2; tentative D call: TRBD1 (6 bases). The V end lost 6 bases, the J end lost 4 bases, and 12 bases lay between the germline ends. CDR1 MNHEY and CDR2 SVGAGI come from the germline V gene. The CDR3 length is 13 residues.

This sequence joins TRBV4-2 and TRBJ1-3; perhaps TRBD1 as D (6 bases). The CDR3 has 20 amino acids. Germline-derived CDR1 and CDR2 are LGHNA and YNFKEQ. V gave up 0 bases and J gave up 4 bases, with 25 bases separating them. The CDR3 bases are TGTGCCAGCAGCCAAGATATAGGGGGAATCCTAATAGGCTTGGGAAACACCATATATTTT. It specifies CASSQDIGGILIGLGNTIYF.

This clone was detected once. The junction differs from germline at one of its ends, possibly a read error. Distinct nucleotide sequences in the sample also encode this CDR3. The chain combines TRBV7-9 with TRBJ2-1; 8 positions agree with TRBD1. Germline values: CDR1 SEHNR, CDR2 FQNEAQ (reference sequence). CDR3 length: 16 amino acids. The DNA of the CDR3 is TGTGCCAGTAGCTTAGAGGTCAGGGGGCTTGTGGATGAGCAGTTCTTC. Translation: CASSLEVRGLVDEQFF.

Only a few counts were recorded for this clone. V and J are TRBV19 and TRBJ1-5, with TRBD1 identical over 9 bases. CDR1 is LNHDA and CDR2 is SQIVND in the germline V gene (reference sequence). The CDR3 consists of 14 residues. V lost 8 bases and J lost 3; bases outside the gene matches: 5. The CDR3 region has the DNA TGTGCCAGTCGGGGGACAGGGCACAATCAGCCCCAGCATTTT. Its translation is CASRGTGHNQPQHF.

The chain uses TRBV27 and TRBJ1-1, with D possibly TRBD1 on 5 matching bases. Germline lookup yields CDR1 MNHEY and CDR2 SMNVEV (reference sequence). The ends were cut back, 5 bases at V and 5 bases at J, with 15 bases in the middle. The CDR3 loop spans 14 amino acids. The CDR3: CASSPLVQGTEAFF. The CDR3 DNA is TGTGCCAGCAGTCCCTTAGTCCAGGGAACTGAAGCTTTCTTT.

The genes are TRBV30 and TRBJ1-5; possibly TRBD1 for D (5 bases). CDR3 size: 15 residues. V was cut by 0 bases and J by 10 bases, with 19 bases left in between. Per the germline V gene, CDR1 is GTSNPN and CDR2 is SVGIG (reference sequence). The CDR3 DNA is TGTGCCTGGAGTGTATCGGTTACAGGCGCGCTTCCCCAGCATTTT. It codes for CAWSVSVTGALPQHF.

The CDR3 nucleotides read TGTGCCAGCAGCCCCTTTCCGGCAGGGAGGGGCTCCTACGAGCAGTACTTC. Encoded protein: CASSPFPAGRGSYEQYF. This rearrangement joins TRBV14 to TRBJ2-7; TRBD2 aligns across 7 bases. This CDR3 region has 17 residues. From germline, CDR1 is SGHDN and CDR2 FVKESK. V lost 4 bases and J lost 0; bases outside the gene matches: 12.

V gene TRBV11-3 combines with J gene TRBJ2-1; TRBD2 matches at 7 bases. The J segment lost 3 bases and the V segment lost 1 base, leaving 0 bases of the junction unmatched. The CDR3 spans 14 residues. Looked up from germline, CDR1 is SGHNT and CDR2 is YENEEA. The CDR3 nucleotides read TGTGCCAGCAGCTTAGGCGGGAGCTACAATGAGCAGTTCTTC. Protein product: CASSLGGSYNEQFF.